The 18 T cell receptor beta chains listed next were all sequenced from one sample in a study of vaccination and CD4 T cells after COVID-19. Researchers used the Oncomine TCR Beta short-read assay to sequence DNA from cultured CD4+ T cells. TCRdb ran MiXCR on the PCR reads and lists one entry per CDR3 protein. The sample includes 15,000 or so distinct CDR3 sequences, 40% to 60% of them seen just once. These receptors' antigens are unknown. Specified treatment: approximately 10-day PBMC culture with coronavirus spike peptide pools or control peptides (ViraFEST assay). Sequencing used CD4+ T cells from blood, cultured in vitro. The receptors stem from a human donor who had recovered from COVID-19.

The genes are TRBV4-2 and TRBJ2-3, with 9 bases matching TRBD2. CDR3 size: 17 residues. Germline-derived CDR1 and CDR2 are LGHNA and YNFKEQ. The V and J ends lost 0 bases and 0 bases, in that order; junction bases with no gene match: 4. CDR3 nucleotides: TGTGCCAGCAGCCAAGATGGTAGCGGGAGCAGCACAGATACGCAGTATTTT. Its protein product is CASSQDGSGSSTDTQYF.

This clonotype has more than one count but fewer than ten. CDR3 residues: CASSPGQGRGYGYTF. In nucleotides, the CDR3 is TGTGCCAGCAGCCCAGGTCAGGGCCGCGGATATGGCTACACCTTC. This chain uses TRBV7-3 with TRBJ1-2, with D possibly matching TRBD1 (5 bases). The V gene lost 5 bases and the J gene lost 5 bases, with 18 bases spanning the gap. CDR1 is SGHTA and CDR2 is FQGTGA in the germline V gene. This CDR3 comprises 15 residues.

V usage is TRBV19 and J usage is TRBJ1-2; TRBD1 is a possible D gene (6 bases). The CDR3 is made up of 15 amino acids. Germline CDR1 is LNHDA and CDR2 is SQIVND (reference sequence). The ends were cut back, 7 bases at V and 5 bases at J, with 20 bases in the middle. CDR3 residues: CASKVGGGPGYGYTF. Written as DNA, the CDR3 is TGTGCCAGTAAGGTAGGAGGGGGTCCTGGATATGGCTACACCTTC.

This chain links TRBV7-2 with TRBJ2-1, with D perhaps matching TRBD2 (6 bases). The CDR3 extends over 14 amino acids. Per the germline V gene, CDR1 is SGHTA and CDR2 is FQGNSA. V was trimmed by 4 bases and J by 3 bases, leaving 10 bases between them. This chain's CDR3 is CASSWRANYNEQFF. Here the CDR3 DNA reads TGTGCCAGCAGCTGGAGGGCCAACTACAATGAGCAGTTCTTC.

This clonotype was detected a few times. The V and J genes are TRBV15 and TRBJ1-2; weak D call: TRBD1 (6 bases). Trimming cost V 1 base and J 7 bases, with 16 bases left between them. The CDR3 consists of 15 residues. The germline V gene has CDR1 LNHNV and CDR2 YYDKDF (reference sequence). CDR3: CATSRGPGEGVGYTF. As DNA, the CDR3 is TGTGCCACCAGCAGAGGACCAGGGGAAGGGGTTGGCTACACCTTC.

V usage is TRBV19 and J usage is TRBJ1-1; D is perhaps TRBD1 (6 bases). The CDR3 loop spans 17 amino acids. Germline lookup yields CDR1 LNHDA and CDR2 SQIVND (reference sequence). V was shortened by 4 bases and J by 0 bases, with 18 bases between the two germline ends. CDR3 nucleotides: TGTGCCAGTAGTAGTGGGGAGGGGGTGATCCTGAACACTGAAGCTTTCTTT. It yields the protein CASSSGEGVILNTEAFF.

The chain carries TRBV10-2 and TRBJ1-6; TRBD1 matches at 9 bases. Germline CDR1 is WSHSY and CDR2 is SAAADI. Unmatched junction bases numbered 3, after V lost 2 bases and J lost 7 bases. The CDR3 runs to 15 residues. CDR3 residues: CASSEGQGNNSPLHF. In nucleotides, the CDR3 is TGCGCCAGCAGTGAGGGACAGGGGAACAATTCACCCCTCCACTTT.

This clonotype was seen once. As DNA, the CDR3 is TGTGCCAGCGGTCCGGGTGGGCCGCGCACAGATACGCAGTATTTT. Translation gives CASGPGGPRTDTQYF. The rearrangement joins TRBV5-4 to TRBJ2-3; D call uncertain. Between the trimmed V and J ends, which lost 7 bases and 1 base, there was a span of 16 bases. CDR3 length: 15 residues. Germline V gives CDR1 SGHNT, CDR2 YYREEE (reference sequence).

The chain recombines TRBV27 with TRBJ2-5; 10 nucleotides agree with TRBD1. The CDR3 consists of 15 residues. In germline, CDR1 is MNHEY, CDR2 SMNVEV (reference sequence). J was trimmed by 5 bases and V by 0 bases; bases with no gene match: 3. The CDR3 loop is CASSLSRDRGETQYF. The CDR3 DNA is TGTGCCAGCAGTTTATCGAGGGACAGGGGTGAGACCCAGTACTTC.

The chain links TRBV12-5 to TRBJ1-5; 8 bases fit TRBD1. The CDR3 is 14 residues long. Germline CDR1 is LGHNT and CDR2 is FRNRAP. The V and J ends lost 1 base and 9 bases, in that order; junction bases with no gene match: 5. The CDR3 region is CASGLGQGPGPQHF. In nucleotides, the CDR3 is TGTGCTAGTGGTTTGGGACAGGGGCCAGGGCCCCAGCATTTT.

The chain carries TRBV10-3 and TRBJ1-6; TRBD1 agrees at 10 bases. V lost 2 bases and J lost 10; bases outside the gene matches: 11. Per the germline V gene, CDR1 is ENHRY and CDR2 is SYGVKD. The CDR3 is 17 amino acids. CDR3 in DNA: TGTGCCATCAGTGAGCCGAGGACAGGGGGACGAGGGTCACCCCTCCACTTT. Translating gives CAISEPRTGGRGSPLHF.

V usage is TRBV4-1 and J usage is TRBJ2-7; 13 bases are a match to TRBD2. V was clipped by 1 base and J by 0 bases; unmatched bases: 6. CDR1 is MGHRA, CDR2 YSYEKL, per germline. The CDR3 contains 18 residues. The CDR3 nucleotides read TGCGCCAGCAGCCAAGTATTGGGACTAGCGGGAAGCTCCTACGAGCAGTACTTC. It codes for CASSQVLGLAGSSYEQYF.

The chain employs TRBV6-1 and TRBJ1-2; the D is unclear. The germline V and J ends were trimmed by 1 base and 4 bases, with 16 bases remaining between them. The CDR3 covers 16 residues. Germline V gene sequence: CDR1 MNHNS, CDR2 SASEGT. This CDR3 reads CASSEGRRLISYGYTF. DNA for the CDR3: TGTGCCAGCAGTGAAGGGCGTCGCCTGATTAGCTATGGCTACACCTTC.

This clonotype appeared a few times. CDR3 coding DNA: TGTGCCAGCAGCTTCGGCGGGGTAAGCTCCTACGAGCAGTACTTC. Encoded protein: CASSFGGVSSYEQYF. The chain has TRBV7-2 and TRBJ2-7; weak D call: TRBD2 (6 bases). Germline V gene lookup returns CDR1 SGHTA and CDR2 FQGNSA. Between the trimmed V and J ends, which lost 3 bases and 0 bases, there was a span of 12 bases. The CDR3 spans 15 residues.

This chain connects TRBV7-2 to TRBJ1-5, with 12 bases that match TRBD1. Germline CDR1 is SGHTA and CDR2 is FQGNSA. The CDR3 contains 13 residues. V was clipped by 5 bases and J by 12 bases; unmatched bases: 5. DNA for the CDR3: TGTGCCAGCAGCGGGACAGGGGGCGTGCTCCAGCATTTT. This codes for CASSGTGGVLQHF.

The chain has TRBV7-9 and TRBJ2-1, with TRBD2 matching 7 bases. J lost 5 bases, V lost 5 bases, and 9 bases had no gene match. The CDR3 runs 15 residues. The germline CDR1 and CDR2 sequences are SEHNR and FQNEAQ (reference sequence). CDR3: CASSPLGGSNNEQFF. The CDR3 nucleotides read TGTGCCAGCAGCCCCCTCGGGGGGAGCAACAATGAGCAGTTCTTC. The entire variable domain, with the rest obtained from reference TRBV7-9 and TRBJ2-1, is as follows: DTGVSQNPRHKITKRGQNVTFRCDPISEHNRLYWYRQTLGQGPEFLTYFQNEAQLEKSRLLSDRFSAERPKGSFSTLEIQRTEQGDSAMYLCASSPLGGSNNEQFFGPGTRLTVL.

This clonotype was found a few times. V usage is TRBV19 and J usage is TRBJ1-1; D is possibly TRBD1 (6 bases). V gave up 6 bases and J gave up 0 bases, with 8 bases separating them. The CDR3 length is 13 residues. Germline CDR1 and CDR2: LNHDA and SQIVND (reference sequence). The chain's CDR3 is CASRDRLNTEAFF. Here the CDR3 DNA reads TGTGCCAGTAGAGACAGGCTGAACACTGAAGCTTTCTTT.

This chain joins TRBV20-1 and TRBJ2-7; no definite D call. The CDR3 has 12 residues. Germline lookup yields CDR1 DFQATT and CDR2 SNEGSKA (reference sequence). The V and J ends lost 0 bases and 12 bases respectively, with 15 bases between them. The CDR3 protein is CSARDVGDPGYF. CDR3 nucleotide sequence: TGCAGTGCTAGAGATGTTGGGGATCCCGGGTACTTC.